What follows are 17 T cell receptor beta chains derived from one specimen sequenced in a study of identical twins. TCRdb fed the 5' RACE reads into MiXCR, producing one record per CDR3 protein. The table records some 440,000 distinct CDR3 sequences, less than 25% of them present only once. This sample was shared with a second study, whose subject was T cells expressing NK-cell markers.

Sequenced sample: CD4+ T cells sorted from blood. The receptors stem from a woman under 30 in good health.

CDR3 sequence (DNA): TGCGCCAGCAGCTTGGATCGTGTCGCCAACACTGAAGCTTTCTTT. The encoded protein is CASSLDRVANTEAFF. The J gene is TRBJ1-1, the V gene TRBV5-1; D remains unclear. With 0 bases removed from V and 2 bases from J, the gap between germline ends came to 11 bases. The CDR3 spans 15 residues. Germline CDR1 and CDR2: SGHRS and YFSETQ.

In its sample, this clonotype was seen a few times. This rearrangement joins TRBV9 to TRBJ2-1, with D possibly TRBD1 on 5 matching bases. Germline V lookup: CDR1 SGDLS, CDR2 YYNGEE. Trimming left V 0 bases short and J 7 bases short, with 17 bases between. This CDR3 region has 16 residues. The DNA of the CDR3 is TGTGCCAGCAGCGTAGAGGCAGGGATTTCTCTGAATGAGCAGTTCTTC. Translated: CASSVEAGISLNEQFF.

This clonotype was detected only a few times. J is TRBJ2-4 and V is TRBV12-3 or TRBV12-4, with 10 positions matching TRBD1. This CDR3 region has 16 residues. The J segment lost 2 bases and the V segment lost 6 bases, leaving 7 bases of the junction unmatched. The CDR3 sequence: CASSPATGGTKNIQYF. The CDR3 DNA is TGTGCCAGCAGCCCCGCGACAGGGGGCACCAAAAACATTCAGTACTTC.

The chain joins TRBV12-3 or TRBV12-4 to TRBJ1-6; TRBD1 matches 9 bases. Trimming took 6 bases from V and 4 from J; bases not matched to a gene: 4. This CDR3 is built from 15 residues. The CDR3 is CASRGTGSYNSPLHF. For the CDR3, the DNA is TGTGCCAGCAGGGGGACAGGGTCGTATAATTCACCCCTCCACTTT.

The chain combines TRBV12-3 or TRBV12-4 with TRBJ2-1; a possible D gene is TRBD1 (6 bases). The CDR3 runs to 13 residues. The V end was cut by 4 bases, the J end by 8 bases, with 12 bases between. The CDR3 sequence is CASSSPGVHEQFF. DNA of the CDR3: TGTGCCAGCAGTTCCCCAGGGGTCCATGAGCAGTTCTTC.

This clonotype was picked up a small number of times. The chain employs TRBV29-1 and TRBJ2-7; 9 bases map to TRBD2. V shed 5 bases, J shed 5 bases, and the junction held 7 bases outside the gene matches. The CDR3 totals 13 residues. Looked up from germline, CDR1 is SQVTM and CDR2 is ANQGSEA. The CDR3 reads CSVRKAGGNEQYF. The CDR3 nucleotides read TGCAGCGTTCGGAAGGCGGGAGGGAACGAGCAGTACTTC.

This clonotype was detected a few times. The chain has TRBV5-1 and TRBJ1-2, with 9 bases matching TRBD1. Unmatched junction bases numbered 12, after V lost 3 bases and J lost 6 bases. Germline assignment: CDR1 SGHRS and CDR2 YFSETQ. This CDR3 is built from 16 residues. Written as DNA, the CDR3 is TGCGCCAGCAGCTGGAGGGGTACAGGGGGCGCGAATGGCTACACCTTC. This sequence encodes CASSWRGTGGANGYTF.

The rearrangement uses TRBV11-2 and TRBJ1-2; unclear D gene. The germline CDR1 and CDR2 sequences are SGHAT and FQNNGV. V was cut by 6 bases and J by 0 bases, with 11 bases left in between. The CDR3 is 14 amino acids. The CDR3 is CASRRIGANYGYTF. The DNA for the CDR3 is TGTGCCAGCAGAAGGATTGGGGCTAACTATGGCTACACCTTC.

In this sample, this clonotype turned up a few times. The V and J genes are TRBV4-2 and TRBJ2-3; D remains ambiguous. CDR1 and CDR2 (germline): LGHNA, YNFKEQ. V was trimmed by 4 bases and J by 2 bases, leaving 7 bases between them. The CDR3 contains 13 residues. CDR3 sequence (DNA): TGTGCCAGCAGCCCCCACCCCACAGATACGCAGTATTTT. Protein product: CASSPHPTDTQYF.

The table lists this clonotype with a few counts. The genes are TRBV5-1 and TRBJ2-1; 14 bases align to TRBD2. Germline lookup yields CDR1 SGHRS and CDR2 YFSETQ. This CDR3 is built from 17 residues. J gave up 6 bases and V 3 bases, and 8 bases lay outside the gene matches. This chain's CDR3 is CASSSGLAGAVGNEQFF. The CDR3 bases are TGCGCCAGCAGCTCGGGACTAGCGGGGGCGGTTGGCAATGAGCAGTTCTTC.

The chain couples TRBV6-5 to TRBJ2-7, with a possible D match to TRBD1 (5 bases). Trimming removed 4 bases from V and 0 bases from J, with 16 bases in between. The germline CDR1 and CDR2 sequences are MNHEY and SVGAGI. The CDR3 covers 16 residues. CDR3 coding DNA: TGTGCCAGCAGTTTATGGACACAAACCCACTCCTACGAGCAGTACTTC. Protein sequence: CASSLWTQTHSYEQYF.

This chain links TRBV6-5 with TRBJ1-2; D uncertain. V lost 2 bases to trimming and J lost 7 bases, with 14 bases between them. Germline V gene data show CDR1 as MNHEY and CDR2 as SVGAGI. The CDR3 loop spans 14 amino acids. CDR3 sequence reads: CASSYEVPPGGYTF. The CDR3 nucleotides are TGTGCCAGCAGTTACGAGGTACCCCCCGGTGGCTACACCTTC.

The chain has TRBV6-2 or TRBV6-3 and TRBJ2-5; D not resolved. CDR1 and CDR2 from the germline V gene are MNHEY and SVGEGT. With 2 bases removed from V and 1 base from J, the gap between germline ends came to 14 bases. This CDR3 is 16 amino acids long. The CDR3 DNA follows: TGTGCCAGCAGTTACCCCCAGACAACTATCCAAGAGACCCAGTACTTC. This gives the protein CASSYPQTTIQETQYF.

This clonotype was picked up a small number of times. The chain is built from TRBV2 and TRBJ2-7, with 9 nucleotides matching TRBD1. CDR1 is SNHLY, CDR2 FYNNEI, per germline. Unmatched junction bases numbered 5, after V lost 11 bases and J lost 3 bases. The CDR3 has 12 residues. The CDR3 reads CAGGQGGYEQYF. The DNA of the CDR3 is TGTGCCGGGGGACAGGGTGGCTACGAGCAGTACTTC.

The chain joins TRBV3-1 to TRBJ2-1; D unclear. The V end was cut by 1 base, the J end by 8 bases, with 12 bases between. This CDR3 contains 14 residues. CDR1 and CDR2 (germline): LGHDT, YNNKEL (reference sequence). The CDR3 DNA follows: TGTGCCAGCAGCCAAGGTTCCGCGAGGTATGAGCAGTTCTTC. This gives the protein CASSQGSARYEQFF.

The chain joins TRBV29-1 to TRBJ2-5, with 8 bases fitting TRBD2. CDR1 and CDR2 from the germline V gene are SQVTM and ANQGSEA. This CDR3 region has 15 residues. The J segment lost 0 bases and the V segment lost 8 bases, leaving 11 bases of the junction unmatched. The DNA of the CDR3 is TGCAGCACCGGGAGGGGGGGGCCCTACCAAGAGACCCAGTACTTC. Translated: CSTGRGGPYQETQYF.

This clonotype was picked up a small number of times. The genes are TRBV6-2 or TRBV6-3 and TRBJ2-1, with TRBD1 matching 9 bases. The length of the CDR3 is 16 residues. Trimming removed 2 bases from V and 7 bases from J; junction bases left unmatched: 9. Germline V gives CDR1 MNHEY, CDR2 SVGEGT. In nucleotides, the CDR3 is TGTGCCAGCAGTTACGGAGGGACAGGGCTCCTTAATGAGCAGTTCTTC. It codes for CASSYGGTGLLNEQFF.